Sequencing of this T cell receptor (beta chain) was carried out in a study of early T cells in non-severe SARS-CoV-2 infection listed by TCRdb under 2021. As for the study more broadly: Because TCR sequencing was done on bulk RNA from unsorted whole blood, the alpha and beta chains could not be paired.

Points on this clonotype: What antigen it recognizes has not been identified. Base qualities are not recorded, but no much larger clone differs from it by a single base.

The CDR3 spans 15 residues, from the cysteine through the phenylalanine. The DNA shown is the 45-base CDR3, in frame from base 1. Per the germline V gene (reference sequence), LGHDT is the CDR1 and YNNKEL is the CDR2. V ends up 4 bases short and J 7 bases short, with an unmatched junction base count of 10. Library method: 5' RACE. Sequencing instrument: NextSeq 500. Unique molecular identifiers were attached to individual cDNA molecules in the TCR library protocol so that sequencing error and PCR bias could be corrected. Sequencing covered both TCR alpha and beta chains, and within each sample the abundances of alpha and beta sequences were tightly co-correlated. Per the authors' processing: Decombinator V4 was used to annotate TCR sequences for V gene, J gene and CDR3. Expanded TCRs were defined as changing significantly between any two time points under a Poisson model with p below 0.0001. TCR abundances were normalised to the total number of TCRs sequenced per sample and expressed as counts per million. MAIT TCRs were defined by TRAV1-2 paired with TRAJ12, TRAJ20 or TRAJ33, and iNKT TCRs by TRAV10 paired with TRAJ18. A search of VDJdb, accessed on 1 November 2021, was run for TCRs annotated to CMV, EBV and SARS-CoV-2, with TCRs annotated for multiple antigens excluded. TCRdb redid the processing of the public reads, applying fastp at Q25 and MiXCR, and retained in-frame beta chains. CDR3 protein duplicates are merged, each entry listing the most common genes and DNA. The authors' filters were not applied to this entry. The sample yields 70,000 to 85,000 distinct CDR3 sequences; less than 5.5% were counted once. The top ten clonotypes cover 7.3% of the sample.

The study was a case-control design nested within a healthcare worker cohort in London, UK, with weekly nasopharyngeal swab PCR tests and blood sampling. Healthcare workers were enrolled in the week of the UK lockdown, from 23 to 31 March 2020, and were followed every week for up to about 16 weeks. What the authors observed across the whole study: VDJdb matching was skewed toward anti-spike CD8 responses and likely underestimated virus-specific expansions, missing private and CD4 specificities.

The receptor was isolated from an adult who was a healthcare worker with PCR-confirmed SARS-CoV-2 infection or an uninfected control (not recorded which). Specimen: whole blood, collected at baseline. Recombination linked TRBV3-1 to TRBJ2-1; TRBD2 lines up with 7 middle nucleotides. Here the CDR3 is given as CASSRRWEGVNEQFF. The nucleotide sequence reads as follows: TGTGCCAGCAGCCGGCGTTGGGAGGGCGTTAATGAGCAGTTCTTC.